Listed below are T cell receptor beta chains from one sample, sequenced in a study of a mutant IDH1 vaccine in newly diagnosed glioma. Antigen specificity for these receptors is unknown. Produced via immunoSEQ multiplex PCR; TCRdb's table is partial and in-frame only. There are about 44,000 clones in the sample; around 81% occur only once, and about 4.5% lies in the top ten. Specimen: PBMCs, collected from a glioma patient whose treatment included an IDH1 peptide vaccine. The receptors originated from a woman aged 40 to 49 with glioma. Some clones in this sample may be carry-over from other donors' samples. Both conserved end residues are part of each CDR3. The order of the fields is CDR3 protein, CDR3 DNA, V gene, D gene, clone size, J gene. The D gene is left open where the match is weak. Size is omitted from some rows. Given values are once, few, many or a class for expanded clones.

CDR3aa: CASSDGTATGELFF; CDR3nt: TGTGCCAGCAGTGATGGGACGGCCACCGGGGAGCTGTTTTTT; v_gene: TRBV6-4; d_gene: NA; abundance: NA; j_gene: TRBJ2-2
CDR3aa: CASSQDLREADEQFF; CDR3nt: TGTGCCAGCAGCCAAGATCTCCGGGAGGCCGACGAGCAGTTCTTC; v_gene: TRBV4-2; d_gene: TRBD2; abundance: NA; j_gene: TRBJ2-1
CDR3aa: CASSQDYKATPYEQYF; CDR3nt: TGCGCCAGCAGCCAAGATTACAAGGCAACTCCCTACGAGCAGTACTTC; v_gene: TRBV4-3; d_gene: NA; abundance: NA; j_gene: TRBJ2-7
CDR3aa: CASSVATGMGGYTF; CDR3nt: TGTGCCAGCAGCGTAGCTACGGGAATGGGTGGCTACACCTTC; v_gene: TRBV9; d_gene: NA; abundance: NA; j_gene: TRBJ1-2
CDR3aa: CASSYVGGYTF; CDR3nt: TGTGCCAGCAGTTACGTTGGGGGCTACACCTTC; v_gene: TRBV6-5; d_gene: NA; abundance: NA; j_gene: TRBJ1-2
CDR3aa: CASSVDRPLGNEQYF; CDR3nt: TGTGCCAGCAGCGTCGACAGGCCCCTTGGGAACGAGCAGTACTTC; v_gene: TRBV7-9; d_gene: NA; abundance: NA; j_gene: TRBJ2-7
CDR3aa: CAISDSGTSGAYEQYF; CDR3nt: TGTGCCATCAGTGATTCCGGGACTAGCGGGGCTTACGAGCAGTACTTC; v_gene: TRBV10-3; d_gene: TRBD2; abundance: NA; j_gene: TRBJ2-7
CDR3aa: CASSLQDTEAFF; CDR3nt: TGTGCCAGCAGCTTACAGGACACTGAAGCTTTCTTT; v_gene: TRBV11-3; d_gene: NA; abundance: NA; j_gene: TRBJ1-1
CDR3aa: CASSVGTGEKLFF; CDR3nt: TGTGCCAGCAGCGTCGGGACAGGGGAAAAACTGTTTTTT; v_gene: TRBV9; d_gene: TRBD1; abundance: once; j_gene: TRBJ1-4
CDR3aa: CASILDRDQPQHF; CDR3nt: TGTGCCAGCATCCTAGACAGGGATCAGCCCCAGCATTTT; v_gene: TRBV2; d_gene: TRBD1; abundance: NA; j_gene: TRBJ1-5
CDR3aa: CASSERGQGATEAFF; CDR3nt: TGTGCCAGCAGTGAAAGGGGCCAGGGGGCGACTGAAGCTTTCTTT; v_gene: TRBV6-1; d_gene: TRBD1; abundance: NA; j_gene: TRBJ1-1
CDR3aa: CASSLDSSYGYTF; CDR3nt: TGTGCCAGCAGCCTAGACAGCAGCTATGGCTACACCTTC; v_gene: TRBV6-5; d_gene: NA; abundance: NA; j_gene: TRBJ1-2
CDR3aa: CASKRAARSWGYTF; CDR3nt: TGTGCCAGCAAAAGGGCAGCCCGGAGTTGGGGCTACACCTTC; v_gene: TRBV28; d_gene: NA; abundance: NA; j_gene: TRBJ1-2
CDR3aa: CASSLRGGTYEQYF; CDR3nt: TGTGCCAGCAGTTTACGTGGGGGGACCTACGAGCAGTACTTC; v_gene: TRBV27; d_gene: NA; abundance: NA; j_gene: TRBJ2-7
CDR3aa: CASSQAGRSSGANVLTF; CDR3nt: TGTGCCAGCAGCCAAGCGGGAAGGTCCTCTGGGGCCAACGTCCTGACTTTC; v_gene: TRBV4-2; d_gene: NA; abundance: NA; j_gene: TRBJ2-6
CDR3aa: CASTGVVGWNEQFF; CDR3nt: TGTGCCAGTACTGGGGTGGTCGGTTGGAATGAGCAGTTCTTC; v_gene: TRBV19; d_gene: NA; abundance: once; j_gene: TRBJ2-1
CDR3aa: CAITTSGRAIDEQYF; CDR3nt: TGTGCCATCACCACTAGCGGGAGGGCTATCGACGAGCAGTACTTC; v_gene: TRBV10-3; d_gene: TRBD2; abundance: once; j_gene: TRBJ2-7
CDR3aa: CASSLSKGGSEQYF; CDR3nt: TGTGCCAGCAGTTTATCGAAGGGGGGTTCCGAGCAGTACTTC; v_gene: TRBV27; d_gene: NA; abundance: NA; j_gene: TRBJ2-7
CDR3aa: CASSSHAPEQYF; CDR3nt: TGTGCCAGCAGCTCCCACGCACCCGAGCAGTACTTC; v_gene: TRBV5-6; d_gene: NA; abundance: NA; j_gene: TRBJ2-7
CDR3aa: CASSRGDPGSEAFF; CDR3nt: TGTGCCAGCAGCCGAGGGGACCCAGGGAGCGAAGCTTTCTTT; v_gene: TRBV11-3; d_gene: NA; abundance: NA; j_gene: TRBJ1-1